This T cell receptor beta chain was retrieved from a study of metastatic and nonmetastatic thyroid tumors. This CDR3 contains 17 residues. Looked up from germline, CDR1 is LGHNA and CDR2 is YNFKEQ. Trimming pared 0 bases from V and 7 bases from J, leaving 16 bases between. Using MiXCR, TCRdb re-called clones from the PCR reads. The sample includes nearly 35,000 clones, more than 15% seen only once; the top ten take about 7.3%. Notes on this clone: Since a much larger clone is just one base distant, this may be a read error. The conserved final phenylalanine or tryptophan is absent from the CDR3, which likely points to a read error. In the same sample, other DNA sequences code for this CDR3.

Prior to thyroid surgery, none of the patients had received any treatment. This receptor was taken from a female donor with papillary thyroid cancer or a benign thyroid nodule (not recorded which). Some clones in this sample may be carry-over from other donors' samples. The chain links TRBV4-2 to TRBJ2-6; weak D call: TRBD2 (6 bases). The specimen was blood. The CDR3 loop reads CASSQDWSGSGANVLTL. The CDR3 nucleotides read TGTGCCAGCAGCCAAGATTGGAGCGGGTCAGGTGCCAACGTCCTGACTCTC.